This TCR beta chain was retrieved from a study of regulatory T cells in long-lasting Graves disease. To make TCR beta libraries, researchers used iRepertoire HTBI primers and Arm-PCR of CDR3 regions. Authors' methods: Across samples, 60 to 75 TRBV and around 14 TRBJ segments were found. From the multiplex PCR reads, TCRdb called clonotypes with MiXCR, one entry per CDR3 protein. The V and J calls follow TCRdb's processing rather than the paper's. The sample lists 380,000 or so distinct CDR3 sequences, 15% to 20% occurring once. This clonotype occurred many times. As for time point: newly diagnosed GD, antithyroid drugs for less than 3 months. RNA isolated from PBMCs was used to make the TCR library. Diagnosing Graves' disease relied on the American Thyroid Association guidelines. The CDR3 has 13 amino acids. Per the germline V gene, CDR1 is MNHNS and CDR2 is SASEGT. Trimming stripped 6 bases from V and 11 bases from J, with 14 bases between.

The data also belong to a second study, concerning T cells in Graves' hyperthyroidism and ophthalmopathy.

This material consisted of peripheral blood mononuclear cells (PBMCs), taken at new diagnosis, from a patient treated with antithyroid drugs. The receptor's source is a woman under 30 with Graves disease. This chain connects TRBV6-1 to TRBJ1-6, with TRBD1 as a possible D gene (6 bases). For the CDR3, the DNA is TGTGCCAGCAGAAGTGACAGGCCGGCACCCCTCCACTTT. Its protein product is CASRSDRPAPLHF.